This entry lists 18 T cell receptor beta chains sequenced from one sample in a study of cytomegalovirus exposure and HLA in healthy donors. The primer mix had 60 Vbeta and 13 Jbeta primers. Method: immunoSEQ multiplex PCR; TCRdb's copy keeps in-frame clones and lacks some. The sample has 70,000 to 90,000 clones. The sequenced sample was PBMCs. Receptors originate from a man between 18 and 35 years old in good health and CMV-seropositive.

This chain uses TRBV19 with TRBJ2-7, with D perhaps TRBD1 (5 bases). The CDR3 consists of 13 residues. Between the trimmed V and J ends, which lost 6 bases and 2 bases, there was a span of 11 bases. CDR1 LNHDA and CDR2 SQIVND come from the germline V gene (reference sequence). The CDR3: CASSPDRTYEQYF. CDR3 DNA: TGTGCCAGTAGCCCAGACAGAACCTACGAGCAGTACTTC.

The rearrangement links TRBV30 to TRBJ2-7, with 8 bases that match TRBD1. The germline V gene has CDR1 GTSNPN and CDR2 SVGIG (reference sequence). CDR3 length: 15 residues. V lost 1 base to trimming and J lost 6 bases; unmatched junction nucleotides: 11. The CDR3 spells CAWSALGQGSAEQYF. The CDR3 region has the DNA TGTGCCTGGAGTGCCCTTGGACAGGGTTCGGCCGAGCAGTACTTC.

The rearrangement uses TRBV28 and TRBJ2-5; 11 nucleotides align to TRBD2. Germline CDR1 is MDHEN and CDR2 is SYDVKM. V gave up 5 bases and J gave up 2 bases; unmatched junction bases: 7. The CDR3 has 16 residues. The CDR3: CASSPGLAEWQETQYF. The CDR3 DNA follows: TGTGCCAGCAGTCCGGGACTAGCGGAATGGCAAGAGACCCAGTACTTC.

This rearrangement joins TRBV7-2 to TRBJ1-6, with TRBD1 as a possible D gene (6 bases). Germline-derived CDR1 and CDR2 are SGHTA and FQGNSA. The CDR3 loop spans 18 amino acids. The germline V and J ends were trimmed by 2 bases and 1 base, with 15 bases remaining between them. The CDR3 spells CASSLTQGPLSYNSPLHF. The CDR3 DNA is TGTGCCAGCAGCTTAACACAGGGCCCCCTATCCTATAATTCACCCCTCCACTTT. The full variable domain, with the rest looked up from reference TRBV7-2 and TRBJ1-6, is GAGVSQSPSNKVTEKGKDVELRCDPISGHTALYWYRQSLGQGLEFLIYFQGNSAPDKSGLPSDRFSAERTGGSVSTLTIQRTQQEDSAVYLCASSLTQGPLSYNSPLHFGNGTRLTVT.

The gene calls are TRBV2 and TRBJ1-1; D is undetermined. The CDR3 has 15 amino acids. V was pared by 6 bases and J by 3 bases, with 17 bases between. The germline V gene encodes CDR1 SNHLY and CDR2 FYNNEI. The CDR3 nucleotides are TGTGCCAGCAGCCCACGACGGGTTCCGGACACTGAAGCTTTCTTT. Residues: CASSPRRVPDTEAFF.

The chain employs TRBV28 and TRBJ2-2, with D possibly TRBD2 on 5 matching bases. The CDR3 covers 15 residues. The ends were cut back, 4 bases at V and 2 bases at J, with 11 bases in the middle. The germline CDR1 and CDR2 sequences are MDHEN and SYDVKM. The CDR3 DNA follows: TGTGCCAGCAGTTCCCCGGGATTAAACACCGGGGAGCTGTTTTTT. This codes for CASSSPGLNTGELFF.

V and J are TRBV2 and TRBJ2-1; 10 positions agree with TRBD2. V was clipped by 10 bases and J by 2 bases; unmatched bases: 5. CDR3 length equals 14 residues. CDR1 and CDR2 from the germline V gene are SNHLY and FYNNEI. Here the CDR3 reads CANSGGAAYNEQFF. The CDR3 DNA is TGTGCCAACAGCGGGGGGGCCGCCTACAATGAGCAGTTCTTC.

The rearrangement links TRBV6-5 to TRBJ2-1; the match to TRBD2 covers 8 bases. The germline CDR1 and CDR2 sequences are MNHEY and SVGAGI. The V and J ends lost 2 bases and 6 bases, in that order; junction bases with no gene match: 3. The CDR3 runs 14 residues. CDR3 loop: CASSYSGGLNEQFF. The CDR3 DNA is TGTGCCAGCAGTTACAGCGGGGGCCTCAATGAGCAGTTCTTC.

V is TRBV5-5 and J is TRBJ2-5, with a possible D match to TRBD2 (5 bases). CDR1 SGHKS and CDR2 YYEKEE come from the germline V gene (reference sequence). CDR3 length: 13 residues. V lost 2 bases and J 3 bases, leaving 8 bases between the germline ends. This CDR3 is CASSFPGKETQYF. In DNA, the CDR3 is TGTGCCAGCAGCTTCCCCGGGAAAGAGACCCAGTACTTC.

V gene TRBV19 combines with J gene TRBJ1-6; 7 positions agree with TRBD1. Germline CDR1 is LNHDA and CDR2 is SQIVND (reference sequence). The CDR3 has 14 amino acids. Trimming removed 6 bases from V and 9 bases from J; junction bases left unmatched: 8. Here the CDR3 reads CASSLTGLFSPLHF. CDR3 coding DNA: TGTGCCAGTAGCCTGACAGGGTTATTTTCACCCCTCCACTTT.

The chain combines TRBV6-6 with TRBJ2-3; D uncertain. The CDR3 has 12 amino acids. Germline CDR1 MNHNY, CDR2 SVGAGI (reference sequence). Trimming removed 7 bases at V and 0 bases at J, with 5 bases between. CDR3 coding DNA: TGTGCCAGCACGGTTAGCACAGATACGCAGTATTTT. Protein product: CASTVSTDTQYF.

The chain is built from TRBV2 and TRBJ1-2; no clear D. This CDR3 is 14 amino acids long. Germline V gene lookup returns CDR1 SNHLY and CDR2 FYNNEI. V lost 6 bases to trimming and J lost 8 bases, with 19 bases between them. The CDR3 region is CASSSPPRMEGYTF. In DNA form, the CDR3 reads TGTGCCAGCAGCTCCCCCCCTCGTATGGAGGGCTACACCTTC.

This chain links TRBV9 with TRBJ1-3, with D hard to call. The CDR3 totals 14 residues. Germline V lookup: CDR1 SGDLS, CDR2 YYNGEE. V lost 0 bases to trimming and J lost 0 bases, with 4 bases between them. The CDR3 protein is CASSVEYSGNTIYF. The DNA of the CDR3 is TGTGCCAGCAGCGTAGAATACTCTGGAAACACCATATATTTT.

The rearrangement links TRBV9 to TRBJ1-5; TRBD1 matches at 7 bases. V was pared by 3 bases and J by 4 bases, with 7 bases of the junction left unmatched. There are 15 residues in the CDR3. Germline V CDR1 and CDR2: SGDLS, YYNGEE. The CDR3 sequence: CASSEGDSLNQPQHF. The CDR3 coding sequence is TGTGCCAGCAGCGAAGGGGACAGCCTAAATCAGCCCCAGCATTTT.

The rearrangement links TRBV29-1 to TRBJ1-2; the D gene is possibly TRBD1 (6 bases). Trimming stripped 3 bases from V and 8 bases from J, with 16 bases between. Germline V gene sequence: CDR1 SQVTM, CDR2 ANQGSEA. The CDR3 length is 13 residues. The CDR3: CSVDKGVLEGYTF. The CDR3 DNA reads TGCAGCGTTGATAAGGGGGTACTGGAAGGCTACACCTTC. Based on the CDR3 plus reference TRBV29-1 and TRBJ1-2, the full variable domain is SAVISQKPSRDICQRGTSLTIQCQVDSQVTMMFWYRQQPGQSLTLIATANQGSEATYESGFVIDKFPISRPNLTFSTLTVSNMSPEDSSIYLCSVDKGVLEGYTFGSGTRLTVV.

The chain joins TRBV7-6 to TRBJ1-5; no clear D gene. Between the trimmed V and J ends, which lost 2 bases and 6 bases, there was a span of 8 bases. The germline V gene has CDR1 SGHVS and CDR2 FNYEAQ. There are 13 residues in the CDR3. The CDR3 sequence: CASSLSLFQPQHF. Written as DNA, the CDR3 is TGTGCCAGCAGCTTAAGCCTTTTTCAGCCCCAGCATTTT.

This chain uses TRBV28 with TRBJ1-2; maybe TRBD1 (6 bases). This CDR3 contains 14 residues. Trimming shortened V by 2 bases and J by 4 bases, and 11 bases separated the two germline ends. Germline V gene sequence: CDR1 MDHEN, CDR2 SYDVKM. CDR3 amino acids: CASSLRTAIYGYTF. For the CDR3, the DNA is TGTGCCAGCAGTTTAAGGACAGCCATCTATGGCTACACCTTC.

Here the CDR3 reads CASKGVGSPLHF. CDR3 nucleotide sequence: TGTGCCAGCAAAGGGGTAGGTTCACCCCTCCACTTT. The rearrangement uses TRBV28 and TRBJ1-6; a weak D match, TRBD1 (5 bases). Between the trimmed V and J ends, which lost 7 bases and 9 bases, there was a span of 10 bases. The length of the CDR3 is 12 residues. From germline, CDR1 is MDHEN and CDR2 SYDVKM.